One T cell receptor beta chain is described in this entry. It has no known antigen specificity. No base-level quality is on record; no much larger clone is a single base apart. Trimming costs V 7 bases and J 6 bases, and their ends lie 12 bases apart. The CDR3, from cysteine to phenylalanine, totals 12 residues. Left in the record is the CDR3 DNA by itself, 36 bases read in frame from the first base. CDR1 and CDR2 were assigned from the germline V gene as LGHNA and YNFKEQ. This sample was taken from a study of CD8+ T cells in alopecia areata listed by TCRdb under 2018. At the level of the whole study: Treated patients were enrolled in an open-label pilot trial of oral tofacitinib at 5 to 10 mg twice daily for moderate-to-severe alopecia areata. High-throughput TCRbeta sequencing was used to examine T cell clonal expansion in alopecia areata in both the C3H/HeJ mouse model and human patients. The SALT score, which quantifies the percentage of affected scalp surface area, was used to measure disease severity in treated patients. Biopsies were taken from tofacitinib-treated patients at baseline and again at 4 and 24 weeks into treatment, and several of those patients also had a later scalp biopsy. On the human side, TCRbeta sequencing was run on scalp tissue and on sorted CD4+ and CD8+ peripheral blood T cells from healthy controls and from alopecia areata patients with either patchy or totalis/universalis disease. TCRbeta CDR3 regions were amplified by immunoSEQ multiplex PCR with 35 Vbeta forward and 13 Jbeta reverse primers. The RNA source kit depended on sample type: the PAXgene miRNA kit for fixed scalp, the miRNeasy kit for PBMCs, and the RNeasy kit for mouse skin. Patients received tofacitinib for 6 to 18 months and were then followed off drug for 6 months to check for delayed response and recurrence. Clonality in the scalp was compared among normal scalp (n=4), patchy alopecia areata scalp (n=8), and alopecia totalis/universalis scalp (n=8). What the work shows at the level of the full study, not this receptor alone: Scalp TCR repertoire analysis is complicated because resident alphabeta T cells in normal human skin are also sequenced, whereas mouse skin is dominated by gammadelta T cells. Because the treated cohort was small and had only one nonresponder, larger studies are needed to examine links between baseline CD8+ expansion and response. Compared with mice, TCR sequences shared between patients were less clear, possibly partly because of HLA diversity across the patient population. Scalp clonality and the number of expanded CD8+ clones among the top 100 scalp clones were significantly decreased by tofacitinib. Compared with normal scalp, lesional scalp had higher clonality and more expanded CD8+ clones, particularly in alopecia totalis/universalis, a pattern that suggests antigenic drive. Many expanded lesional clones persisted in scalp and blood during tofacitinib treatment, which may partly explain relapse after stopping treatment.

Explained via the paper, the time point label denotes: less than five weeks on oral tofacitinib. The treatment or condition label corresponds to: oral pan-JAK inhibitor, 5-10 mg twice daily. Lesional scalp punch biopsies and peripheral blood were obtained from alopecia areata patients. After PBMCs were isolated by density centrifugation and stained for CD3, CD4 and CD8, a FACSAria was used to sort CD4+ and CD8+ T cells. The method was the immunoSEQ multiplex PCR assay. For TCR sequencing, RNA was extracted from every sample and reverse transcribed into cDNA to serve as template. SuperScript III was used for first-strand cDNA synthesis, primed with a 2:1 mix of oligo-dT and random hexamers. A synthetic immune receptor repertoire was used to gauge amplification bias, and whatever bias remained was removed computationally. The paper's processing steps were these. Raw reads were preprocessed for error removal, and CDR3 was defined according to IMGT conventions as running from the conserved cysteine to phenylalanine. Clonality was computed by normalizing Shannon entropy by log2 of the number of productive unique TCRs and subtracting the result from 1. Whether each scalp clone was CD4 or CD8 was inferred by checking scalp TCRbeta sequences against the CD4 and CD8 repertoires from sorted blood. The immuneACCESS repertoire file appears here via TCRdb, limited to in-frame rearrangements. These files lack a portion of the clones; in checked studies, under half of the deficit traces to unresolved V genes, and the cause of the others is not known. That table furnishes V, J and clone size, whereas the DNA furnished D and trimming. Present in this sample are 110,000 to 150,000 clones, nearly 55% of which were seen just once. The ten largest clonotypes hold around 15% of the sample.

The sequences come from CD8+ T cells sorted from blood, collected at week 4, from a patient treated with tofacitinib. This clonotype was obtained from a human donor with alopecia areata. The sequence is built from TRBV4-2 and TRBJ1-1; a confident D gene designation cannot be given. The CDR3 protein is CASKSMGPEAFF. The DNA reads TGTGCCAGCAAAAGTATGGGCCCTGAAGCTTTCTTT.